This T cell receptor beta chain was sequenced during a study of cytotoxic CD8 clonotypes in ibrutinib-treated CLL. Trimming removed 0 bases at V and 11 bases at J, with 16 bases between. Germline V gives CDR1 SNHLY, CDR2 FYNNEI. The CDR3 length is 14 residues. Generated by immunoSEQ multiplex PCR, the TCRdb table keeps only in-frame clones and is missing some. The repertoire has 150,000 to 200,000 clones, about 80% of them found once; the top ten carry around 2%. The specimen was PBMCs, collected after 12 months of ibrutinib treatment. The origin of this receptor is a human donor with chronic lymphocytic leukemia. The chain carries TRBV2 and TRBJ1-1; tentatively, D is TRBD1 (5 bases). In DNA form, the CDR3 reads TGTGCCAGCAGTGAAGCGCTTTATCGTCCAGGGGCTTTCTTT. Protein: CASSEALYRPGAFF.